This T cell receptor beta chain comes out of a study of cytomegalovirus exposure and HLA in healthy donors. Study results and caveats: A later analysis linked roughly 17,000 TCR beta sequences to HLA alleles at 0.05 false discovery rate. Among TCR sequences, most were rare, though some public TCRs appeared in many donors.

The donors comprised healthy bone marrow donors. Points on this clone: Antigen specificity is unknown. Distinct nucleotide sequences in the sample also encode this CDR3.

The PCR made use of 60 Vbeta and 13 Jbeta primers. Data came from immunoSEQ multiplex PCR; TCRdb stores just in-frame clones and leaves some out. The profile shows 200,000 to 300,000 clones, about 85% of them singletons. Sample: PBMCs. This TCR came from a girl aged 2 to 9 in good health and CMV-seronegative.

The CDR3 region has the DNA TGTGCCAGCAGTGACTCCAGCGGGGGGGCCGATACGCAGTATTTT. Translated, it gives CASSDSSGGADTQYF. The chain has TRBV6-4 and TRBJ2-3, with 10 bases matching TRBD2. The germline V gene encodes CDR1 MRHNA and CDR2 SNTAGT. This CDR3 spans 15 amino acids. Unmatched junction bases numbered 3, after V lost 0 bases and J lost 6 bases.